This section outlines one TCR beta chain sequence together with its context. The time point denotes: new active TB diagnosis, blood taken before or within 7 days of starting treatment. These data are taken from a study of T cells in tuberculosis. TCRdb's table, derived via immunoSEQ multiplex PCR, lists solely in-frame clones and lacks some. The data hold about 33,000 clones, with approximately 90% observed a single time. This specimen consisted of PBMCs, obtained at tuberculosis diagnosis. The clonotype originates from an adult with tuberculosis.

CDR3: CASMGTSGGYEQYF. The CDR3 nucleotides read TGTGCCAGTATGGGGACTAGCGGGGGATACGAGCAGTACTTC. The chain combines TRBV19 with TRBJ2-7; 14 bases are a match to TRBD2. Germline trimming cut 7 bases from V and 4 bases from J; bases unmatched to any gene: 3. Per the germline V gene, CDR1 is LNHDA and CDR2 is SQIVND (reference sequence). The CDR3 loop spans 14 amino acids.